This T cell receptor (beta chain) was sequenced for a study of blood T cells in healthy people across ages. Overall study results and limits: TCR beta diversity tracked closely with naive T cell percentage.

A word on this clonotype: Its antigen is unknown.

Sample-barcoded 5' priming and a J-beta primer mix drove a second PCR of about 7 to 12 cycles. MiXCR, run by TCRdb on the 5' RACE reads, gives a single entry per CDR3 protein. The table shows approximately 580,000 distinct CDR3 sequences, with approximately 25% occurring only once. CDR1 and CDR2 (germline): DFQATT, SNEGSKA (reference sequence). The CDR3 runs 14 residues. With 0 bases removed from V and 4 bases from J, the gap between germline ends came to 12 bases. These same records also appear under a second study, on T cells of mothers and their children. As that study records: The sample comes from 8 or 9 healthy Caucasian donors: mothers and children.

The gene calls are TRBV20-1 and TRBJ1-2, with no clear D. The TCR comes from a boy aged 5 to 17 in good health. The sample comprised blood. In nucleotides, the CDR3 is TGCAGTGCTAGAGATTGGGATTTTGTCTATGGCTACACCTTC. This codes for CSARDWDFVYGYTF.